Each of the 12 T cell receptor beta chains below was sequenced from the same sample in a study of blood T cell repertoires in COVID-19. Only in-frame clones appear in the TCRdb table, and some are missing; sequencing was by immunoSEQ multiplex PCR. The data hold around 46,000 clones, with over 75% observed a single time. Sequences were obtained from peripheral blood. The source is a woman of 80 years or more with COVID-19, enrolled during active disease.

This clone was picked up one time. This chain joins TRBV19 and TRBJ2-7; D gene unclear. Trimming took off 6 bases at V and 0 bases at J, with 9 bases between the two ends. The CDR3 extends over 13 amino acids. The germline CDR1 and CDR2 sequences are LNHDA and SQIVND (reference sequence). The CDR3 protein is CASRDHSSYEQYF. The CDR3 DNA reads as TGTGCCAGTAGGGATCACAGCTCCTACGAGCAGTACTTC.

This chain joins TRBV11-1 and TRBJ2-3; the D is unclear. V was trimmed by 5 bases and J by 0 bases, leaving 12 bases between them. CDR3 length equals 15 residues. Per the germline V gene, CDR1 is SGHAT and CDR2 is FQDESV (reference sequence). The CDR3 loop is CASSPQSASTDTQYF. CDR3 DNA: TGTGCCAGCAGCCCCCAGAGCGCAAGCACAGATACGCAGTATTTT.

This clone was detected only a few times. The rearrangement uses TRBV10-2 and TRBJ1-1, with D tentatively TRBD1 (6 bases). This CDR3 is 15 amino acids long. V dropped 7 bases and J dropped 1 base, with 16 bases sitting between them. In germline, CDR1 is WSHSY, CDR2 SAAADI. Here the CDR3 reads CASINGQTGNTEAFF. The CDR3 region has the DNA TGCGCCAGCATCAATGGACAGACCGGGAACACTGAAGCTTTCTTT.

The chain links TRBV7-2 to TRBJ2-2, with 10 bases aligning to TRBD1. V gave up 9 bases and J gave up 5 bases; unmatched junction bases: 6. Germline V CDR1 and CDR2: SGHTA, FQGNSA. The CDR3 totals 14 residues. The CDR3 protein is CASRDRGGTGELFF. The DNA for the CDR3 is TGTGCCAGTCGGGACAGGGGCGGAACCGGGGAGCTGTTTTTT.

The DNA for the CDR3 is TGTGCCAGCAGCTTAGGGACTAGCACTTACAATGAGCAGTTCTTC. It is translated as CASSLGTSTYNEQFF. V usage is TRBV7-2 and J usage is TRBJ2-1; 8 bases fit TRBD2. Germline CDR1 reads SGHTA; CDR2 reads FQGNSA. The CDR3 sequence is 15 residues long. V trimming: 1 base; J trimming: 4 bases; junction bases outside the gene matches: 3.

The V call is TRBV24-1, the J call TRBJ1-5; 9 bases agree with TRBD1. Germline V gene sequence: CDR1 KGHDR, CDR2 SFDVKD. This CDR3 is built from 12 residues. Unmatched junction bases numbered 5, after V lost 11 bases and J lost 7 bases. This CDR3 reads CAIQGAGQPQHF. In DNA form, the CDR3 reads TGTGCCATACAGGGGGCTGGGCAGCCCCAGCATTTT.

The chain combines TRBV2 with TRBJ1-6; maybe TRBD1 (6 bases). The CDR3 is made up of 16 amino acids. Per germline, CDR1 SNHLY and CDR2 FYNNEI. Trimming took off 4 bases at V and 5 bases at J, with 15 bases between the two ends. The CDR3 loop reads CASSVRGGRDNSPLHF. CDR3 DNA: TGTGCCAGCAGTGTGCGGGGGGGCAGGGATAATTCACCCCTCCACTTT.

V is TRBV2 and J is TRBJ1-4; D gene uncertain. The CDR3 sequence is 17 residues long. The ends were cut back, 5 bases at V and 0 bases at J, with 16 bases in the middle. Germline V gene lookup returns CDR1 SNHLY and CDR2 FYNNEI. The CDR3 DNA sequence: TGTGCCAGCAGTCGGGATGCCATGAACCCAACTAATGAAAAACTGTTTTTT. This sequence encodes CASSRDAMNPTNEKLFF. The full variable domain, with the rest looked up from reference TRBV2 and TRBJ1-4, is EPEVTQTPSHQVTQMGQEVILRCVPISNHLYFYWYRQILGQKVEFLVSFYNNEISEKSEIFDDQFSVERPDGSNFTLKIRSTKLEDSAMYFCASSRDAMNPTNEKLFFGSGTQLSVL.

V is TRBV25-1 and J is TRBJ2-3, with D maybe TRBD1 (5 bases). The V gene's germline CDR1 is MGHDK and CDR2 SYGVNS. V was clipped by 9 bases and J by 2 bases, with 12 bases between them. The CDR3 runs to 13 residues. In nucleotides, the CDR3 is TGTGCCAGTCGATGGACAACCACAGATACGCAGTATTTT. Translation: CASRWTTTDTQYF.

The V and J genes are TRBV14 and TRBJ2-5; D unclear. CDR3 length: 15 amino acids. Germline-derived CDR1 and CDR2 are SGHDN and FVKESK. Trimming left V 2 bases short and J 5 bases short, with 15 bases between. The CDR3 is CASSQRKTFGETQYF. In nucleotides, the CDR3 is TGTGCCAGCAGCCAACGGAAAACTTTCGGGGAGACCCAGTACTTC.

This chain connects TRBV5-1 to TRBJ2-7, with 10 nucleotides matching TRBD2. This CDR3 contains 16 residues. With 4 bases clipped from V and 2 bases from J, the junction kept 9 bases outside the gene matches. CDR1 SGHRS and CDR2 YFSETQ come from the germline V gene. CDR3 nucleotides: TGCGCCAGCAGCCCCGGGACTAGCGATTTTGCCTACGAGCAGTACTTC. Encoded protein: CASSPGTSDFAYEQYF.

The gene calls are TRBV9 and TRBJ1-1, with D unclear. In germline, CDR1 is SGDLS, CDR2 YYNGEE. The CDR3 runs to 15 residues. Between the trimmed V and J ends, which lost 0 bases and 2 bases, there was a span of 11 bases. The CDR3 loop is CASSVDEWTNTEAFF. As DNA, the CDR3 is TGTGCCAGCAGCGTAGACGAATGGACTAACACTGAAGCTTTCTTT.